This passage covers 28 T cell receptor beta chains from one sample sequenced in a study of blood T cell repertoires in COVID-19. This table comes from immunoSEQ multiplex PCR, and its TCRdb copy is limited to in-frame clones, with some not included. The data show about 100,000 clones, with approximately 86% seen just once and about 1.7% held by the top ten. Sequencing input: peripheral blood. The source of these receptors is a man aged 80 or over with acute or convalescent COVID-19.

J is TRBJ1-2 and V is TRBV5-4; TRBD1 agrees at 7 bases. Germline V gene sequence: CDR1 SGHNT, CDR2 YYREEE (reference sequence). This CDR3 spans 14 amino acids. The junction had 7 bases not matched to a gene; V was cut back by 4 bases and J by 4 bases. CDR3 sequence reads: CASSNRTGTYGYTF. CDR3 nucleotides: TGTGCCAGCAGCAATCGGACAGGTACCTATGGCTACACCTTC.

This chain uses TRBV5-1 with TRBJ2-3; D is perhaps TRBD2 (6 bases). Germline V gene data show CDR1 as SGHRS and CDR2 as YFSETQ. Trimming took 3 bases from V and 1 from J, leaving 12 bases between them. The CDR3 has 15 amino acids. The CDR3 DNA sequence: TGCGCCAGCAGCTCCGCGGGACTCCGCACAGATACGCAGTATTTT. Its protein is CASSSAGLRTDTQYF. Supplemented by reference TRBV5-1 and TRBJ2-3, the full variable domain reads KAGVTQTPRYLIKTRGQQVTLSCSPISGHRSVSWYQQTPGQGLQFLFEYFSETQRNKGNFPGRFSGRQFSNSRSEMNVSTLELGDSALYLCASSSAGLRTDTQYFGPGTRLTVL.

This sequence joins TRBV19 and TRBJ2-2; 7 positions match TRBD2. V was clipped by 5 bases and J by 5 bases; unmatched bases: 5. The CDR3 sequence is 14 residues long. CDR1 is LNHDA and CDR2 is SQIVND in the germline V gene (reference sequence). CDR3 coding DNA: TGTGCCAGTAGTGGGGGGGATCTTACCGGGGAGCTGTTTTTT. Protein: CASSGGDLTGELFF.

A single count supports this clone. The chain combines TRBV7-9 with TRBJ2-3, with 7 bases aligning to TRBD2. Germline values: CDR1 SEHNR, CDR2 FQNEAQ (reference sequence). The V gene end was trimmed by 5 bases and the J gene end by 0 bases; junction bases not matched to a gene: 8. The CDR3 loop spans 16 amino acids. The CDR3 sequence: CASSTTLAASTDTQYF. The CDR3 DNA follows: TGTGCCAGCAGCACGACTCTAGCGGCTAGCACAGATACGCAGTATTTT. The full variable domain, completed using reference TRBV7-9 and TRBJ2-3, is DTGVSQNPRHKITKRGQNVTFRCDPISEHNRLYWYRQTLGQGPEFLTYFQNEAQLEKSRLLSDRFSAERPKGSFSTLEIQRTEQGDSAMYLCASSTTLAASTDTQYFGPGTRLTVL.

The J gene is TRBJ1-3, the V gene TRBV7-2, with 9 bases that match TRBD1. This CDR3 is 17 amino acids long. The V gene end was trimmed by 6 bases and the J gene end by 2 bases; junction bases not matched to a gene: 11. CDR1 is SGHTA, CDR2 FQGNSA, per germline. The CDR3 DNA is TGTGCCAGCAGTTCTTCCCGGGACAGGGTGGCTGGAAACACCATATATTTT. It translates to CASSSSRDRVAGNTIYF.

The chain recombines TRBV7-9 with TRBJ2-5; 8 nucleotides line up with TRBD1. This CDR3 has 15 residues. V lost 5 bases and J lost 5; bases outside the gene matches: 10. Germline V lookup: CDR1 SEHNR, CDR2 FQNEAQ (reference sequence). CDR3 DNA: TGTGCCAGCAGCCATGGGGACAGGCGAACGGAGACCCAGTACTTC. It is translated as CASSHGDRRTETQYF.

The chain links TRBV7-2 to TRBJ2-2, with TRBD2 matching over 7 bases. The CDR3 loop spans 16 amino acids. The germline CDR1 and CDR2 sequences are SGHTA and FQGNSA. The junction had 3 bases not matched to a gene; V was cut back by 1 base and J by 1 base. This CDR3 reads CASSLEGGRNTGELFF. DNA for the CDR3: TGTGCCAGCAGCTTAGAAGGCGGGAGGAACACCGGGGAGCTGTTTTTT.

J is TRBJ2-3 and V is TRBV2; D might be TRBD2 (5 bases). CDR1 and CDR2 from the germline V gene are SNHLY and FYNNEI. V was trimmed by 7 bases and J by 9 bases, leaving 17 bases between them. The CDR3 has 13 residues. For the CDR3, the DNA is TGTGCCAGCAAGAGGACTGCCATTCGCACGCAGTATTTT. Its protein is CASKRTAIRTQYF.

This clone appeared a few times. J is TRBJ1-2 and V is TRBV6-5, with TRBD1 matching over 12 bases. J was trimmed by 8 bases and V by 7 bases; bases with no gene match: 8. The CDR3 runs 14 residues. Germline V gene sequence: CDR1 MNHEY, CDR2 SVGAGI. The CDR3 DNA reads TGTGCCAGCACCCGAAGAGGGACAGGGGGCGGCTACACCTTC. It codes for CASTRRGTGGGYTF.

The J gene is TRBJ2-1, the V gene TRBV29-1; 11 nucleotides match TRBD2. Germline CDR1 is SQVTM and CDR2 is ANQGSEA. The CDR3 runs to 14 residues. The V and J ends lost 3 bases and 5 bases, in that order; junction bases with no gene match: 3. CDR3 protein: CSVDTSGSHNEQFF. The CDR3 nucleotides read TGCAGCGTTGACACTAGCGGGAGCCACAATGAGCAGTTCTTC.

The gene calls are TRBV19 and TRBJ1-1; the D is unclear. The CDR3 has 12 amino acids. With 6 bases removed from V and 1 base from J, the gap between germline ends came to 6 bases. Germline CDR1 LNHDA, CDR2 SQIVND (reference sequence). CDR3 sequence (DNA): TGTGCCAGTAGCTTCGGGAACACTGAAGCTTTCTTT. Translation: CASSFGNTEAFF.

The count of this clone is one. V usage is TRBV3-1 (or the pseudogene TRBV3-2) and J usage is TRBJ1-4; D is unclear. The CDR3 has 14 residues. CDR1 LGHDT and CDR2 YNNKEL come from the germline V gene (reference sequence). Between the trimmed V and J ends, which lost 1 base and 7 bases, there was a span of 10 bases. The CDR3 DNA reads as TGTGCCAGCAGCCAAGCGGGGATAGGTGAAAAACTGTTTTTT. Its translation: CASSQAGIGEKLFF.

The V gene is TRBV12-5, the J gene TRBJ2-1; 9 bases line up with TRBD2. The CDR3 sequence is 16 residues long. The germline V gene encodes CDR1 LGHNT and CDR2 FRNRAP. J gave up 7 bases and V 0 bases, and 7 bases lay outside the gene matches. The CDR3 region has the DNA TGTGCTAGTGGTTTGGTACTTAGCGGGAGACCAAATGAGCAGTTCTTC. Its translation: CASGLVLSGRPNEQFF.

This chain links TRBV11-2 with TRBJ2-3, with 14 nucleotides matching TRBD2. V was clipped by 1 base and J by 6 bases; unmatched bases: 3. This CDR3 comprises 16 residues. The V gene's germline CDR1 is SGHAT and CDR2 FQNNGV. CDR3 sequence: CASSLAGTSGSDTQYF. The CDR3 region has the DNA TGTGCCAGCAGCTTAGCGGGGACTAGCGGGAGTGATACGCAGTATTTT.

This chain uses TRBV7-2 with TRBJ1-2; 7 bases are a match to TRBD1. Losses at the gene ends were 1 base for V and 0 bases for J; bases not matched to a gene: 2. The CDR3 has 15 residues. The germline CDR1 and CDR2 sequences are SGHTA and FQGNSA. The CDR3 DNA sequence: TGTGCCAGCAGCTTAGAGGGGACAGCTAACTATGGCTACACCTTC. It is translated as CASSLEGTANYGYTF.

This clone was picked up one time. The V call is TRBV19, the J call TRBJ1-5; D is unresolved. The CDR3 is 14 residues long. Trimming stripped 0 bases from V and 2 bases from J, with 5 bases between. The V gene's germline CDR1 is LNHDA and CDR2 SQIVND (reference sequence). CDR3 sequence (DNA): TGTGCCAGTAGTATAGAGGCAGGCAATCAGCCCCAGCATTTT. Translated, it gives CASSIEAGNQPQHF.

The V and J genes are TRBV28 and TRBJ2-1; D is ambiguous. The ends were cut back, 5 bases at V and 2 bases at J, with 16 bases in the middle. This CDR3 is 16 amino acids long. Germline CDR1 reads MDHEN; CDR2 reads SYDVKM. CDR3 in DNA: TGTGCCAGCAGTCTCCGGGTCGTCCGGGCCTACAATGAGCAGTTCTTC. Its protein product is CASSLRVVRAYNEQFF.

The chain recombines TRBV28 with TRBJ2-7, with 9 bases that match TRBD2. Germline V gene data show CDR1 as MDHEN and CDR2 as SYDVKM. The CDR3 has 14 amino acids. Unmatched junction bases numbered 6, after V lost 4 bases and J lost 5 bases. The CDR3 DNA follows: TGTGCCAGCAGTTCTGGCGGGAGGGCAGACGAGCAGTACTTC. It yields the protein CASSSGGRADEQYF.

V and J are TRBV21-1 and TRBJ1-3; the D call in the table, TRBD1, was not verified against the DNA. TRBV21-1 is a recognized pseudogene. The CDR3 runs 14 residues. CDR3 bases: TGTGCCTATCAGGCAGGGGAGTCTGGAAACACCATATATTTT. This translates into CAYQAGESGNTIYF.

In this sample, this clone turned up once. This chain links TRBV10-3 with TRBJ1-2; 11 bases agree with TRBD1. Germline lookup yields CDR1 ENHRY and CDR2 SYGVKD. The CDR3 length is 15 residues. V dropped 4 bases and J dropped 4; count of bases not matched to a gene: 5. CDR3 protein: CAISGTGTGGYGYTF. CDR3 bases: TGTGCCATCAGTGGAACCGGGACAGGGGGCTATGGCTACACCTTC.

This clone has a single count. V gene TRBV3-1 (or the pseudogene TRBV3-2) combines with J gene TRBJ2-5; perhaps TRBD2 as D (5 bases). This CDR3 has 14 residues. Germline-derived CDR1 and CDR2 are LGHDT and YNNKEL (reference sequence). V lost 1 base and J 4 bases, leaving 10 bases between the germline ends. CDR3: CASSQGLGGETQYF. Here the CDR3 DNA reads TGTGCCAGCAGCCAAGGCCTAGGAGGAGAGACCCAGTACTTC.

The chain carries TRBV5-1 and TRBJ1-2; TRBD1 is a possible D gene (6 bases). The CDR3 is made up of 14 amino acids. Germline V gene sequence: CDR1 SGHRS, CDR2 YFSETQ. V lost 6 bases to trimming and J lost 5 bases, with 17 bases between them. DNA of the CDR3: TGCGCCAGCACCCCGGGGGGCTCCGGATATGGCTACACCTTC. Its protein is CASTPGGSGYGYTF.

This clone was found once. CDR3 sequence (DNA): TGTGCCAGCAGCGCCAGACTAGCGGGAGGCGACGAGCAGTACTTC. Protein: CASSARLAGGDEQYF. The rearrangement joins TRBV11-1 to TRBJ2-7; 13 positions agree with TRBD2. Germline values: CDR1 SGHAT, CDR2 FQDESV (reference sequence). Trimming at V came to 5 bases and at J to 5 bases, leaving 6 bases not matched to a gene. The CDR3 extends over 15 amino acids.

In this sample, this clone turned up once. The chain is built from TRBV28 and TRBJ1-1; the match to TRBD1 covers 7 bases. V lost 7 bases, J lost 2 bases, and 10 bases stayed unmatched. Germline loops: CDR1 MDHEN, CDR2 SYDVKM. This CDR3 comprises 15 residues. The DNA of the CDR3 is TGTGCCAGCATTACCGCGACAGGGTTCAACACTGAAGCTTTCTTT. Protein: CASITATGFNTEAFF. Complete variable domain (other parts from reference TRBV28 and TRBJ1-1): DVKVTQSSRYLVKRTGEKVFLECVQDMDHENMFWYRQDPGLGLRLIYFSYDVKMKEKGDIPEGYSVSREKKERFSLILESASTNQTSMYLCASITATGFNTEAFFGQGTRLTVV.

V gene TRBV5-1 combines with J gene TRBJ2-2, with 11 bases identical to TRBD1. This CDR3 comprises 16 residues. Germline V gives CDR1 SGHRS, CDR2 YFSETQ. Trimming cost V 4 bases and J 0 bases; bases outside gene matches: 2. For the CDR3, the DNA is TGCGCCAGCAGCCAGGGACAGGGGGCGAACACCGGGGAGCTGTTTTTT. Its protein product is CASSQGQGANTGELFF.

This rearrangement joins TRBV15 to TRBJ2-2; 7 positions agree with TRBD1. Germline trimming cut 0 bases from V and 6 bases from J; bases unmatched to any gene: 13. CDR3 size: 18 residues. Germline CDR1 reads LNHNV; CDR2 reads YYDKDF (reference sequence). The CDR3 reads CATSREPFDRAFAGELFF. For the CDR3, the DNA is TGTGCCACCAGCAGAGAACCTTTCGACAGGGCGTTCGCCGGGGAGCTGTTTTTT.

This sequence joins TRBV24-1 and TRBJ2-2; 7 bases are shared with TRBD2. This CDR3 comprises 15 residues. CDR1 and CDR2 (germline): KGHDR, SFDVKD. J was trimmed by 4 bases and V by 7 bases; bases with no gene match: 8. The CDR3: CATSPSGGGTGELFF. The CDR3 DNA is TGTGCCACCAGCCCATCGGGCGGGGGCACCGGGGAGCTGTTTTTT.

J is TRBJ1-2 and V is TRBV28, with TRBD1 as a possible D gene (5 bases). The CDR3 loop spans 12 amino acids. CDR1 is MDHEN and CDR2 is SYDVKM in the germline V gene. Trimming removed 3 bases at V and 5 bases at J, with 7 bases between. CDR3 sequence (DNA): TGTGCCAGCAGTTTGGGGCGTTATGGCTACACCTTC. This codes for CASSLGRYGYTF.